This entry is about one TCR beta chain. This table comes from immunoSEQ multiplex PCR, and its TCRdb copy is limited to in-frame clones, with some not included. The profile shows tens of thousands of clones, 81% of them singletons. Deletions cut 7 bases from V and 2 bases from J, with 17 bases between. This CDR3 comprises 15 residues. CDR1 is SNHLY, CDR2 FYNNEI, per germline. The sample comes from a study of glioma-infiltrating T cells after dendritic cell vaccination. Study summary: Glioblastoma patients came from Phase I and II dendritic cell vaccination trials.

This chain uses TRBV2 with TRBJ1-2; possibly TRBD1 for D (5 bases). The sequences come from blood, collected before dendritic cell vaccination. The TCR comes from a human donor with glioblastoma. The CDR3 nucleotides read TGTGCCAGCACCCTTGGAAGGGGTTGGAACTATGGCTACACCTTC. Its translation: CASTLGRGWNYGYTF.